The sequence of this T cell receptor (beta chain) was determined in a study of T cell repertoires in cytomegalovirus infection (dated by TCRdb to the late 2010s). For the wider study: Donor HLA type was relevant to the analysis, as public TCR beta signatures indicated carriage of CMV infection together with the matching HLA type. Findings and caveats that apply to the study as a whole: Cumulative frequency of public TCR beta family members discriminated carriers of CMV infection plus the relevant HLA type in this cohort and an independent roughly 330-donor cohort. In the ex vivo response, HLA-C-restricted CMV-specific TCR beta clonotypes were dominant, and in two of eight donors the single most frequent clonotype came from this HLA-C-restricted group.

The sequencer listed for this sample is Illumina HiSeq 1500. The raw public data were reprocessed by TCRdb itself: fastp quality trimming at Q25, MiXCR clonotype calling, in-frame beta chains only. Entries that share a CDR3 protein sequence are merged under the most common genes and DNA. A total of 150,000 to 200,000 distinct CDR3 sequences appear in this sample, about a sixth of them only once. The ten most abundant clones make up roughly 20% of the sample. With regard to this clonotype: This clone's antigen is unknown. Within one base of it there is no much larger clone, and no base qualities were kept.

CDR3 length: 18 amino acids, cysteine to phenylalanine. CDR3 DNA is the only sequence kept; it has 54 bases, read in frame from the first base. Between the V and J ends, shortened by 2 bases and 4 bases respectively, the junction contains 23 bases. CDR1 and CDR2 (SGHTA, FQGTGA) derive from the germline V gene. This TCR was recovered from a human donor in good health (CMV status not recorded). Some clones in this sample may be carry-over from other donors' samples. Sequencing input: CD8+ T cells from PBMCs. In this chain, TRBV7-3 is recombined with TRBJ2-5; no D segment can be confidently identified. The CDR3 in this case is CASSLVSRVRVTGETQYF. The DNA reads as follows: TGTGCCAGCAGCTTAGTGTCTAGAGTGAGAGTGACGGGAGAGACCCAGTACTTC.